A single TCR beta chain is shown here with its context. The sample holds one count of this clone. Its antigen remains undetermined. Per-base qualities were not stored, and no clone one base away is much larger. This sample is drawn from a study of blood T cell repertoires in COVID-19 (TCRdb year 2020). About the full investigation: Samples covering the acute and convalescent phases of COVID-19 were provided by collaborators in the United States, Italy and Spain. Nearly every sample came with metadata listing a de-identified subject ID, COVID-19 status, age in years and sex. The material from the prospective study consisted of cDNA or gDNA derived from T cells, B-cell-depleted T cells, or PBMCs. The repertoires were made available in a free public database intended to serve as a resource for research on the immune response to SARS-CoV-2. The samples were drawn from two sources: the first 160 participants of the ongoing ImmuneRACE study, and 1,000 to 1,500 subjects contributed by 6 global collaborators. HLA class I and class II types, where available, came from metadata supplied by the sample provider rather than from assay-based typing. The dataset comprised deeply sampled blood TCRbeta repertoires from subjects exposed to, actively infected with, or recovered from COVID-19.

In the prospective study, participants were roughly 18 to 100 years old, resided in approximately 22 geographic areas of the United States, and were enrolled through a virtual design. In the prospective study, participants were assigned to cohorts based on the clinical history participants reported in a screening survey and a study questionnaire. Recovered participants in ImmuneRACE Cohort 3 were defined as having two consecutive negative NP/OP PCR tests, clearance from a healthcare professional, or resolution of symptoms. Mobile phlebotomists in the prospective study collected whole blood, serum and a nasopharyngeal or oropharyngeal swab from every participant. Participants in the prospective study had the option to provide additional blood draws and questionnaires over a roughly two-month period. Before DNA extraction, blood samples from the prospective study were shipped at room temperature or frozen.

TCRbeta CDR3 regions were amplified from genomic DNA using the immunoSEQ Assay, a bias-controlled multiplex PCR. The original methods were these. The number of nucleated cells in each sample was estimated by amplification of reference gene primers within the assay. Sequence reads were collapsed and filtered to measure the absolute abundance of every unique TCRbeta CDR3 rearrangement. For each sample, productive Simpson clonality was calculated as the square root of Simpson's diversity index across productive rearrangements. What TCRdb holds here is the immuneACCESS table cut down to in-frame rearrangements. Part of the clones is not present; checked against another copy, under half of the missing clones reflect an unresolved V gene, and the others are unexplained. V and J calls and clone size are those listed in that table; D and trimming were worked out from the DNA. This sample holds roughly 380,000 clones; about 90% were observed only once. 2.5% to 3% of the sample lies in the top ten.

General study outcomes and caveats: How much clinical and demographic metadata was included differed by source and by participant, and the metadata was provided uncurated.

Clipping removes 3 bases from V and 5 bases from J, with 8 as the unmatched junction base count. The CDR3 spans 16 residues, from the cysteine through the phenylalanine. CDR3 DNA is the only sequence kept; it has 48 bases, read in frame from the first base. The germline V gene supplies CDR1 SQVTM and CDR2 ANQGSEA. The sequenced material came from PBMCs or T cells enriched from blood (not recorded which). Recombination joined TRBV29-1 with TRBJ2-5, and 14 junctional nucleotides match TRBD2. The clonotype originates from a woman younger than 45 who had recovered from COVID-19. The nucleotide sequence reads TGCAGCGTTGACGGGACTAGCGGGAGTGGGTGGGAGACCCAGTACTTC. This sequence encodes CSVDGTSGSGWETQYF.